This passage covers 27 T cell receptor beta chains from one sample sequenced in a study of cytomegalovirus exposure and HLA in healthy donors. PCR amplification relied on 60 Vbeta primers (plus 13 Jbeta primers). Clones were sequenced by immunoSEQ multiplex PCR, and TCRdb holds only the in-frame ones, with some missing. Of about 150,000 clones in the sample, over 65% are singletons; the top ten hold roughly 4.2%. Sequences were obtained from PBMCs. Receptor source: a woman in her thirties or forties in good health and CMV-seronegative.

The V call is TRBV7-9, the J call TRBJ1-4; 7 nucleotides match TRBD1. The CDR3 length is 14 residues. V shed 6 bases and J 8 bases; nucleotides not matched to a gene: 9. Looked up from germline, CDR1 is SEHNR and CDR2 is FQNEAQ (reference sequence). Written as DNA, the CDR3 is TGTGCCAGCAGTACCAACAGGGGTGAAGAAAAACTGTTTTTT. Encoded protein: CASSTNRGEEKLFF.

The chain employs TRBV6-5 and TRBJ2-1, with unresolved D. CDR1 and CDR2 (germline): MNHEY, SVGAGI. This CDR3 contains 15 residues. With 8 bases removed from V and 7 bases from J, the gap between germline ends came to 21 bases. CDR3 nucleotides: TGTGCCAGCTCACACCCTAGGCGACTCCCTAATGAGCAGTTCTTC. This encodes CASSHPRRLPNEQFF.

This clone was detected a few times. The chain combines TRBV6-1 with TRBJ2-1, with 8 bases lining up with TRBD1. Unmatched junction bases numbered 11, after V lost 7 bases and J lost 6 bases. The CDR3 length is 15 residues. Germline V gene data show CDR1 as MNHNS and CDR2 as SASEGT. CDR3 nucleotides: TGTGCCAGCATCTCAGGGGGCTTTCCCCTCAATGAGCAGTTCTTC. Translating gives CASISGGFPLNEQFF.

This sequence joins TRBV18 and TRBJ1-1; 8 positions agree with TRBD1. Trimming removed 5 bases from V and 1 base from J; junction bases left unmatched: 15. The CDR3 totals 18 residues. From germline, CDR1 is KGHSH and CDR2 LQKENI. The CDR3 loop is CASSREPLVRGPNTEAFF. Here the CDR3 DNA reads TGTGCCAGCTCAAGAGAACCTTTGGTCAGGGGGCCGAACACTGAAGCTTTCTTT.

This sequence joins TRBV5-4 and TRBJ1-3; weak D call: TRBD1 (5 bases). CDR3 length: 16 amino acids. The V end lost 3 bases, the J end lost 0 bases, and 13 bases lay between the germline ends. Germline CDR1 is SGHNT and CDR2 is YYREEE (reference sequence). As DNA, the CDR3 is TGTGCCAGCAGCTGGGGGGGGTCCAACTCTGGAAACACCATATATTTT. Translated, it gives CASSWGGSNSGNTIYF.

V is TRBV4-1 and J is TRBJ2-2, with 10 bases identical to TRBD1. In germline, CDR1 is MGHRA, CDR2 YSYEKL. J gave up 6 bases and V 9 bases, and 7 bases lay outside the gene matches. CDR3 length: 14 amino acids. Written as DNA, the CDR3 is TGCGCCAGTACGTGGACAGGGGGAGCCGGGGAGCTGTTTTTT. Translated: CASTWTGGAGELFF.

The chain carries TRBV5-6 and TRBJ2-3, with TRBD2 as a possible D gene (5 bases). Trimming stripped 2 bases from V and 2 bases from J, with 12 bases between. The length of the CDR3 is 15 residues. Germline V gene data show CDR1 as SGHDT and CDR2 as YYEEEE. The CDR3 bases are TGTGCCAGCAGCTTAGGAGGCGGCTCCACAGATACGCAGTATTTT. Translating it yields CASSLGGGSTDTQYF.

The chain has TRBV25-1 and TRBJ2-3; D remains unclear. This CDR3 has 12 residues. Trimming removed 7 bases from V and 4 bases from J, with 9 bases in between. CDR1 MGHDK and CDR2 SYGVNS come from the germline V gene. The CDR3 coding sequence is TGTGCCAGCATGGCGGCCGCAGATACGCAGTATTTT. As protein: CASMAAADTQYF.

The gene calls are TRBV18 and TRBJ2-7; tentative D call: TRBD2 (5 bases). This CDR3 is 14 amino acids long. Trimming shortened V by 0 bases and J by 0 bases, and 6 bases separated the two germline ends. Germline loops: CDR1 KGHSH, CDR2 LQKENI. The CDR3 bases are TGTGCCAGCTCACCACCGGCGGGCTCCTACGAGCAGTACTTC. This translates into CASSPPAGSYEQYF.

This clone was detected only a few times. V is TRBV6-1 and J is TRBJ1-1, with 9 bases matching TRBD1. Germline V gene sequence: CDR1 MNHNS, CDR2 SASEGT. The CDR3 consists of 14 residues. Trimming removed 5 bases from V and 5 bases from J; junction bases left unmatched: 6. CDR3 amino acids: CASSTDRGYTEAFF. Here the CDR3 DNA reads TGTGCCAGCAGTACGGACAGGGGATATACTGAAGCTTTCTTT.

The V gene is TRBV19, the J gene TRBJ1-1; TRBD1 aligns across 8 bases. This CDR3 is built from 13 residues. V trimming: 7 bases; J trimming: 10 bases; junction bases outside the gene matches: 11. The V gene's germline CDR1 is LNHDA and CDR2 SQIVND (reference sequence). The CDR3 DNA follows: TGTGCCAGTAACAGACAGGGGCACGGGCGAGCTTTCTTT. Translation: CASNRQGHGRAFF.

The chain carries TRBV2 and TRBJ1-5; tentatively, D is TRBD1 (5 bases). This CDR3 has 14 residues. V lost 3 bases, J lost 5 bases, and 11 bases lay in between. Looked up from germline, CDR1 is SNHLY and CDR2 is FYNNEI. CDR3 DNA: TGTGCCAGCAGTGAGGATGGGGCCTATCAGCCCCAGCATTTT. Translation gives CASSEDGAYQPQHF. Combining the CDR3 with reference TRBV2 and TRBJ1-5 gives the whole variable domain EPEVTQTPSHQVTQMGQEVILRCVPISNHLYFYWYRQILGQKVEFLVSFYNNEISEKSEIFDDQFSVERPDGSNFTLKIRSTKLEDSAMYFCASSEDGAYQPQHFGDGTRLSIL.

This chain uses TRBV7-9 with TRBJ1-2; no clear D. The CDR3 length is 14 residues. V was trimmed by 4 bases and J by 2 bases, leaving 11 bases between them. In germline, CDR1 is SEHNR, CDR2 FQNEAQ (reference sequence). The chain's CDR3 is CASSWSEANYGYTF. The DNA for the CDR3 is TGTGCCAGCAGCTGGTCGGAGGCGAACTATGGCTACACCTTC.

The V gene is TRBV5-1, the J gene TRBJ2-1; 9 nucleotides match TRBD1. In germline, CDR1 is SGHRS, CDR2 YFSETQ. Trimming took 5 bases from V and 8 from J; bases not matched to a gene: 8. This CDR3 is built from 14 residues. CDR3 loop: CASRPAGQGHEQFF. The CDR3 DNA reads TGCGCCAGCAGGCCAGCGGGACAGGGACATGAGCAGTTCTTC. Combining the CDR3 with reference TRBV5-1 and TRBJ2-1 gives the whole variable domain KAGVTQTPRYLIKTRGQQVTLSCSPISGHRSVSWYQQTPGQGLQFLFEYFSETQRNKGNFPGRFSGRQFSNSRSEMNVSTLELGDSALYLCASRPAGQGHEQFFGPGTRLTVL.

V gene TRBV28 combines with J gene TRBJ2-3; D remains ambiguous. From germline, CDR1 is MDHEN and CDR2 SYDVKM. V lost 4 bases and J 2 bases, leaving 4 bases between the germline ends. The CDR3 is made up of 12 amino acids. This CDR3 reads CASSSNTDTQYF. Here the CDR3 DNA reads TGTGCCAGCAGTTCCAACACAGATACGCAGTATTTT.

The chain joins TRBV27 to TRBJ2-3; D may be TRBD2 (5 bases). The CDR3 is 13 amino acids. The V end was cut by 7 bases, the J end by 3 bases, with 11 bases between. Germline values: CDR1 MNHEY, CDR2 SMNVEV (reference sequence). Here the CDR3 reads CASIPGDTDTQYF. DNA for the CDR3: TGTGCCAGCATCCCCGGGGATACAGATACGCAGTATTTT.

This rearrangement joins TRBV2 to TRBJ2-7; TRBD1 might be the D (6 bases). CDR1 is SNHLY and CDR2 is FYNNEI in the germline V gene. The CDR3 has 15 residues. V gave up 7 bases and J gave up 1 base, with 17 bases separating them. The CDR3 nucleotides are TGTGCCAGCACTACTAGAGGGGGTCCTTCCTACGAGCAGTACTTC. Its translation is CASTTRGGPSYEQYF.

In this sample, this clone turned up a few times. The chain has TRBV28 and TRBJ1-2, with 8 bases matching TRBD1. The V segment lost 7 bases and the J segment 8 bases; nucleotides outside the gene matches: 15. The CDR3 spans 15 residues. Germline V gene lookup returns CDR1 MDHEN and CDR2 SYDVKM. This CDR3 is CASNVGRQGTGGYTF. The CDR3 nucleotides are TGTGCCAGCAACGTCGGCCGACAGGGGACGGGCGGCTACACCTTC.

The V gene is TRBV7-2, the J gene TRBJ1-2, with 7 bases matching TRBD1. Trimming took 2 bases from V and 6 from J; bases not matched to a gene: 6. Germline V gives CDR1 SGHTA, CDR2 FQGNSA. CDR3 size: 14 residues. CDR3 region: CASSLYEGAHGYTF. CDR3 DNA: TGTGCCAGCAGCTTATATGAGGGGGCGCATGGCTACACCTTC. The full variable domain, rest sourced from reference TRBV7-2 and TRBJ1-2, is GAGVSQSPSNKVTEKGKDVELRCDPISGHTALYWYRQSLGQGLEFLIYFQGNSAPDKSGLPSDRFSAERTGGSVSTLTIQRTQQEDSAVYLCASSLYEGAHGYTFGSGTRLTVV.

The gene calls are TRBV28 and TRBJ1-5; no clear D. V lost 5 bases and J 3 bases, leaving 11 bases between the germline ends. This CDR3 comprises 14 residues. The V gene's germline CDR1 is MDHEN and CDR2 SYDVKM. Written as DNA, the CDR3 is TGTGCCAGCAGTCCCTCGACACTCAATCAGCCCCAGCATTTT. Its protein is CASSPSTLNQPQHF. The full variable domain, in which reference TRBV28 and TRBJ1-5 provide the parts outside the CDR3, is DVKVTQSSRYLVKRTGEKVFLECVQDMDHENMFWYRQDPGLGLRLIYFSYDVKMKEKGDIPEGYSVSREKKERFSLILESASTNQTSMYLCASSPSTLNQPQHFGDGTRLSIL.

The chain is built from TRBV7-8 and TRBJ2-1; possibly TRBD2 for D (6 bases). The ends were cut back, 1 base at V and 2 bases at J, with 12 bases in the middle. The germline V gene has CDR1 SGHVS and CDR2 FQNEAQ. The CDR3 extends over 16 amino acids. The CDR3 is CASSLVASVTYNEQFF. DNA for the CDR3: TGTGCCAGCAGCTTAGTTGCTAGCGTAACCTACAATGAGCAGTTCTTC.

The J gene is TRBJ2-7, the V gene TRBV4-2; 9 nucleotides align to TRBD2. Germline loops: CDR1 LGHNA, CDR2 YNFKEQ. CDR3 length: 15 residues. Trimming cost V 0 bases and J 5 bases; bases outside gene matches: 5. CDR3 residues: CASSQDSGRTNEQYF. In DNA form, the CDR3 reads TGTGCCAGCAGCCAAGACAGCGGGAGGACGAACGAGCAGTACTTC.

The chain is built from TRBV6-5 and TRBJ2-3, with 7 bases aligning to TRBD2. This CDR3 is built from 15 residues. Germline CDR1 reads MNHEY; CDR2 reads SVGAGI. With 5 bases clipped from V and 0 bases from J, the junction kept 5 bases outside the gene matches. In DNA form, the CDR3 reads TGTGCCAGCAGTCAGCGGGACCCTAGCACAGATACGCAGTATTTT. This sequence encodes CASSQRDPSTDTQYF.

CDR3 in amino acids: CAWSGLVGETQYF. In DNA form, the CDR3 reads TGTGCCTGGAGCGGCCTTGTCGGGGAGACCCAGTACTTC. V is TRBV30 and J is TRBJ2-5; no reliable D call. V lost 3 bases and J lost 5, with 13 bases in between. Germline CDR1 is GTSNPN and CDR2 is SVGIG (reference sequence). The CDR3 runs 13 residues.

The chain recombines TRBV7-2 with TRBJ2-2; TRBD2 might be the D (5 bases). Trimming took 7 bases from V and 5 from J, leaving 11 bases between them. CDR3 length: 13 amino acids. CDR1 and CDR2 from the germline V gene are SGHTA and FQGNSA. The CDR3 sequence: CASIPGGTGELFF. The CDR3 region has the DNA TGTGCCAGCATCCCGGGCGGGACCGGGGAGCTGTTTTTT.

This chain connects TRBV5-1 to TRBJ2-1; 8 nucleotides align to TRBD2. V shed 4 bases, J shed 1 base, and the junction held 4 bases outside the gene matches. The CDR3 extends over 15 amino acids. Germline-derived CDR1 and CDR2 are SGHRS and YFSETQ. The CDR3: CASSPTSGSYNEQFF. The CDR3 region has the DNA TGCGCCAGCAGCCCTACTAGCGGTTCCTACAATGAGCAGTTCTTC.

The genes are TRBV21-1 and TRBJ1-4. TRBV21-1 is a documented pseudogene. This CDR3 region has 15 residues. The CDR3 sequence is CASSKDVEIGEKLFF. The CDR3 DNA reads TGTGCCAGCAGCAAAGATGTGGAGATTGGAGAAAAACTGTTTTTT.